This paragraph covers one TCR beta chain sequence. The data stem from a study of shared clonotypes between healthy human individuals. Looking at the study overall: The plates for each donor numbered three CD4 naive, three CD4 memory, two CD8 naive and one CD8 memory.

The J segment lost 7 bases and the V segment lost 4 bases, leaving 13 bases of the junction unmatched. There are 15 residues in the CDR3. Germline V gene sequence: CDR1 GTSNPN, CDR2 SVGIG (reference sequence). Clones were read by immunoSEQ multiplex PCR, and TCRdb kept only the in-frame ones, dropping some. The data hold a few million clones, with 85% to 95% observed a single time. The split of CD4+ cells yielded CD45RA+ naive and CD45RA-negative memory subsets. The TCR was taken from a man aged 18 to 30 in good health. Sequenced material: naive CD4+ T cells sorted from blood. Subset: CD45RA+ positively selected. V gene TRBV30 combines with J gene TRBJ2-5, with 9 bases matching TRBD1. CDR3 loop: CAWTTLGGQGGTQYF. CDR3 nucleotides: TGTGCCTGGACCACCCTGGGGGGACAGGGAGGGACCCAGTACTTC.